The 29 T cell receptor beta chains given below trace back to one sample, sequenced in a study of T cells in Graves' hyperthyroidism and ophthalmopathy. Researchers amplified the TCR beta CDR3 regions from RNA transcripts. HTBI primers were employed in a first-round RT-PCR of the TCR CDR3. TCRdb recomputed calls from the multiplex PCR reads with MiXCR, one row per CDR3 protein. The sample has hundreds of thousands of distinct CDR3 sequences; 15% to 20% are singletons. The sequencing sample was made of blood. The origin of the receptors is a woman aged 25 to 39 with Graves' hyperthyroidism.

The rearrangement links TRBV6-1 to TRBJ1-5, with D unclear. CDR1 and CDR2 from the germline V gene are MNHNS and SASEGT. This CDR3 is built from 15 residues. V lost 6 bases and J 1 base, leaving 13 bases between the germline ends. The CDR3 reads CASSPNLGSNQPQHF. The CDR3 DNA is TGTGCCAGCAGCCCCAATCTCGGGAGCAATCAGCCCCAGCATTTT.

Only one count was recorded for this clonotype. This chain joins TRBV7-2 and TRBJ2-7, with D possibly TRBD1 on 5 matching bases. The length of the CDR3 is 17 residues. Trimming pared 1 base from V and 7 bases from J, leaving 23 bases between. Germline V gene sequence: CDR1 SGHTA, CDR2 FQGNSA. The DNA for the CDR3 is TGTGCCAGCAGCTTAGGGCGAAGCCTGCCAGGGCAAGAAGAGCAGTACTTC. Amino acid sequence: CASSLGRSLPGQEEQYF.

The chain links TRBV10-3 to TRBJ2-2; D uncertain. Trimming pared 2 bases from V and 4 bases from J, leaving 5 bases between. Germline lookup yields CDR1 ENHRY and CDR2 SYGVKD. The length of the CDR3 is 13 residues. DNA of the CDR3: TGTGCCATCAGTGAGACGACCACCGGGGAGCTGTTTTTT. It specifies CAISETTTGELFF.

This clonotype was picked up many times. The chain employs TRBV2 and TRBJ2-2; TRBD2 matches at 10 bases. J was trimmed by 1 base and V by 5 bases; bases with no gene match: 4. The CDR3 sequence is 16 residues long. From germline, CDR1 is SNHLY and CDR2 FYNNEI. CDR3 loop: CASSPSSGRNTGELFF. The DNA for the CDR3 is TGTGCCAGCAGTCCCTCTAGCGGGAGGAACACCGGGGAGCTGTTTTTT.

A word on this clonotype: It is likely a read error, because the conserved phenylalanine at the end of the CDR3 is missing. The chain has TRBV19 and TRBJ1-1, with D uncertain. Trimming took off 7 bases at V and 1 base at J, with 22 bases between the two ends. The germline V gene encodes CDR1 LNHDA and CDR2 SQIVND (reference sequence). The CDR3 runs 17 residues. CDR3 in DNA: TGTGCCAGTATTGGTAGCGTGCCCACGTTCGGGAACACTGAAGCTTTCCTT. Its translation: CASIGSVPTFGNTEAFL.

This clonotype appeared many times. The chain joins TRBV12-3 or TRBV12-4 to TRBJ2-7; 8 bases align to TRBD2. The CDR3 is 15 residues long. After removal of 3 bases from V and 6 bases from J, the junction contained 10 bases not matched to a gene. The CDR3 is CASSLTGGRMSEQYF. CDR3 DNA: TGTGCCAGCAGTTTGACGGGCGGGAGGATGAGCGAGCAGTACTTC.

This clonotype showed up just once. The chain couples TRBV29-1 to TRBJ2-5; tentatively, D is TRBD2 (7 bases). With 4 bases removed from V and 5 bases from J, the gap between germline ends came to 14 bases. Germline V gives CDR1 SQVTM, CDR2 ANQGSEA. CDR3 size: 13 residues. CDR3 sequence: CSVVEGGEETQYF. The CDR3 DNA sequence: TGCAGCGTTGTCGAGGGGGGGGAGGAGACCCAGTACTTC.

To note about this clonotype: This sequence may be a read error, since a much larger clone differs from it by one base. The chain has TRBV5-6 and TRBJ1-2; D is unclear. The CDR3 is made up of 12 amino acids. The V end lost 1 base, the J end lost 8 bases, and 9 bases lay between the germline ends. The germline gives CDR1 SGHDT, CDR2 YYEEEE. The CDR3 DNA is TGTGCCAGCAGCTTGAACGGCCACGGCTACACCTTC. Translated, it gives CASSLNGHGYTF.

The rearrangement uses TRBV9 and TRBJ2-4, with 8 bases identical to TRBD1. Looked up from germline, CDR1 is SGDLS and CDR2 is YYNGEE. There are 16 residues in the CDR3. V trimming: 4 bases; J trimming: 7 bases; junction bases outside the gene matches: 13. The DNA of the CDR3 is TGTGCCAGCAGCATAGCTGACCAGGGGGCGCGGAACATTCAGTACTTC. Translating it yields CASSIADQGARNIQYF.

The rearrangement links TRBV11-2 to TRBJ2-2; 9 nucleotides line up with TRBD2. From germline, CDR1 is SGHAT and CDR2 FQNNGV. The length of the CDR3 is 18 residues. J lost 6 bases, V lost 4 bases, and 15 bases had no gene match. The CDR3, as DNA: TGTGCCAGCAGCTCCCACCTTTTAGCGGGAGTAGTCGCCGGGGAGCTGTTTTTT. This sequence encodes CASSSHLLAGVVAGELFF.

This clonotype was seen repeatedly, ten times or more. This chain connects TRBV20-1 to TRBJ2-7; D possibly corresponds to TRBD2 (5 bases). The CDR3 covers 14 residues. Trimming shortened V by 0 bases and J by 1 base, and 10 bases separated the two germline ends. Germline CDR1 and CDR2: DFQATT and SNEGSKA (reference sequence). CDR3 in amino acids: CSARDGRKSYEQYF. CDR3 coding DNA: TGCAGTGCTAGAGATGGGAGAAAGTCCTACGAGCAGTACTTC.

The CDR3 DNA is TGTGCCAGCAGCTTACAGACAGGGATCAGACAGCCCCAGCATTTT. Translating gives CASSLQTGIRQPQHF. The chain is built from TRBV7-2 and TRBJ1-5; the match to TRBD1 covers 7 bases. The CDR3 runs 15 residues. The germline V gene encodes CDR1 SGHTA and CDR2 FQGNSA. The trim removed 2 bases at V and 7 bases at J, leaving 8 bases unmatched.

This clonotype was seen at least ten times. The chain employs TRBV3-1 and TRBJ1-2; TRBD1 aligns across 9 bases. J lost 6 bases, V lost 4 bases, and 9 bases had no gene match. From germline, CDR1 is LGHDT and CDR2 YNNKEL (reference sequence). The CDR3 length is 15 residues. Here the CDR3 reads CASSPPSTGGDGYTF. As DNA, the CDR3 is TGTGCCAGCAGCCCTCCCTCTACAGGGGGCGATGGCTACACCTTC. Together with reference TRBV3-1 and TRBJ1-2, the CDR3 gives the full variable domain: DTAVSQTPKYLVTQMGNDKSIKCEQNLGHDTMYWYKQDSKKFLKIMFSYNNKELIINETVPNRFSPKSPDKAHLNLHINSLELGDSAVYFCASSPPSTGGDGYTFGSGTRLTVV.

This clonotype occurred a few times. CDR3 residues: CASSFKAYEQYF. As DNA, the CDR3 is TGTGCCAGCAGCTTTAAGGCCTACGAGCAGTACTTC. The chain uses TRBV5-5 and TRBJ2-7; no clear D. The CDR3 is 12 amino acids. V was cut by 2 bases and J by 2 bases, with 5 bases left in between. Germline loops: CDR1 SGHKS, CDR2 YYEKEE (reference sequence).

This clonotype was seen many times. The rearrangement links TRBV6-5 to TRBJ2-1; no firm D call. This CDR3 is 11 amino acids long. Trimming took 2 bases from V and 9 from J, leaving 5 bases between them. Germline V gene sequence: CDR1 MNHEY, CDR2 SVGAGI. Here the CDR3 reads CASSYGFEQFF. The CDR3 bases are TGTGCCAGCAGTTACGGCTTTGAGCAGTTCTTC.

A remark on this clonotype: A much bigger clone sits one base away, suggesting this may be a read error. For the CDR3, the DNA is TGTGCCAGCAGCAAGGCCGGGACAGGGGGCCCTGAAGCTTTCTTT. This gives the protein CASSKAGTGGPEAFF. The chain joins TRBV7-2 to TRBJ1-1; 12 nucleotides line up with TRBD1. From germline, CDR1 is SGHTA and CDR2 FQGNSA. With V trimmed by 5 bases and J by 6 bases, 7 bases remained unmatched. The CDR3 is 15 residues long.

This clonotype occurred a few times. Here the CDR3 DNA reads TGTGCCAGCAGCGTTATACAGGGTACCGGGGAGCTGTTTTTT. Its protein product is CASSVIQGTGELFF. The chain recombines TRBV9 with TRBJ2-2; maybe TRBD1 (6 bases). This CDR3 comprises 14 residues. The germline gives CDR1 SGDLS, CDR2 YYNGEE. The V gene lost 2 bases and the J gene lost 5 bases, with 10 bases spanning the gap.

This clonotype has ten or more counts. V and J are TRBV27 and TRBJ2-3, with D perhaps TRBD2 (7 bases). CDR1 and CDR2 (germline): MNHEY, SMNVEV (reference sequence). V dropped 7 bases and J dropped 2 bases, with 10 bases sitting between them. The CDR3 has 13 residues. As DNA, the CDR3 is TGTGCCAGCACGGGGGGCTCCACAGATACGCAGTATTTT. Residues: CASTGGSTDTQYF.

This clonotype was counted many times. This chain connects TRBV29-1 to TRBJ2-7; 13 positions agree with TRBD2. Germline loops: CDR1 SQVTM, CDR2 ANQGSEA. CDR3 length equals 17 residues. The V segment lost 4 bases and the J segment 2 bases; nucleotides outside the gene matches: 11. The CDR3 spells CSVVSGTSGTLTYEQYF. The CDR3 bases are TGCAGCGTTGTGTCCGGGACTAGCGGGACCCTCACCTACGAGCAGTACTTC.

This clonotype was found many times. DNA for the CDR3: TGTGCCACCAGCAAGACAGGCGGGAACACTGAAGCTTTCTTT. Translation: CATSKTGGNTEAFF. The V gene is TRBV24-1, the J gene TRBJ1-1, with D tentatively TRBD1 (6 bases). Germline-derived CDR1 and CDR2 are KGHDR and SFDVKD. The CDR3 spans 14 residues. V shed 7 bases and J shed 1 base, with 12 bases lying between them.

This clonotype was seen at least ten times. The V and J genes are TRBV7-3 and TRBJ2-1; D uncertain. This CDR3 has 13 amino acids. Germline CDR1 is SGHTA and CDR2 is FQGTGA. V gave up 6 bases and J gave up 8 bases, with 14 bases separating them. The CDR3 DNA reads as TGTGCCAGCAGGTATCCCCCAGAAGATGAGCAGTTCTTC. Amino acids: CASRYPPEDEQFF.

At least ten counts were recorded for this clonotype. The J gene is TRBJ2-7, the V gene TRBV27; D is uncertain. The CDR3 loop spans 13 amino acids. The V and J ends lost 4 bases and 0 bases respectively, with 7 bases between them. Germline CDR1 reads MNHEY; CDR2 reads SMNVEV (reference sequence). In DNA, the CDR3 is TGTGCCAGCAGTTCCCAAAGCTCCTACGAGCAGTACTTC. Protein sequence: CASSSQSSYEQYF.

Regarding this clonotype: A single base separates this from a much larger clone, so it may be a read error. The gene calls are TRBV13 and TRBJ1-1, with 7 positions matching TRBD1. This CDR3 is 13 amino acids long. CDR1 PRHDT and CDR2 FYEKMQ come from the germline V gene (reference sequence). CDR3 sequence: CANSRRQGTEAFF. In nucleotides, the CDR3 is TGTGCCAACAGCAGACGACAGGGCACTGAAGCTTTCTTT.

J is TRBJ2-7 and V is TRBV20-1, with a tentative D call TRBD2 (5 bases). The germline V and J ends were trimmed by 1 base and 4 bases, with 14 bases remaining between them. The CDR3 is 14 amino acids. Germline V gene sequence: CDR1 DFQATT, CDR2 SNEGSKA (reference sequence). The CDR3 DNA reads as TGCAGTGCTAGAGCCGGGATGGCCAGGTACGAGCAGTACTTC. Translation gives CSARAGMARYEQYF.

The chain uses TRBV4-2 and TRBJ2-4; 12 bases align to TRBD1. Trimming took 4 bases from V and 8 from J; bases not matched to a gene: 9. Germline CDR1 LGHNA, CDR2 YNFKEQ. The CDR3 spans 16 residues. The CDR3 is CASSPRDRGLSDIQYF. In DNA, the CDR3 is TGTGCCAGCAGCCCCCGGGACAGGGGGCTCTCGGACATTCAGTACTTC.

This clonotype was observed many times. CDR3 in amino acids: CASSLRDGDEQYF. For the CDR3, the DNA is TGTGCCTCATCACTCCGGGATGGGGACGAGCAGTACTTC. This rearrangement joins TRBV11-3 to TRBJ2-7; D might be TRBD2 (5 bases). V lost 11 bases to trimming and J lost 5 bases, with 19 bases between them. The CDR3 is 13 amino acids. The germline gives CDR1 SGHNT, CDR2 YENEEA.

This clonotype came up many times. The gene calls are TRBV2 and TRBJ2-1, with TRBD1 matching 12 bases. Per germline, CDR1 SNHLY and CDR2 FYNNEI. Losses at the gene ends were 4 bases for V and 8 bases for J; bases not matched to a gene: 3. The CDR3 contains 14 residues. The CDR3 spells CASSAGTGGHEQFF. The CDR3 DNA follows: TGTGCCAGCAGTGCCGGGACAGGGGGCCATGAGCAGTTCTTC.

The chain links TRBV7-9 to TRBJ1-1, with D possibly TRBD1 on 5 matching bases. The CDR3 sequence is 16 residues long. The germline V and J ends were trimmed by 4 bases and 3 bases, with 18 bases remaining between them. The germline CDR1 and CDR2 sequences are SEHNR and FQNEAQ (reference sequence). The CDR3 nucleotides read TGTGCCAGCAGCTCTGCCGTCTCCGGGGGTTACACTGAAGCTTTCTTT. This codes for CASSSAVSGGYTEAFF.

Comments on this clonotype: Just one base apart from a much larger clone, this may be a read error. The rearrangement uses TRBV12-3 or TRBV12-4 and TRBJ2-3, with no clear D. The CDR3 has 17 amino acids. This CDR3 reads CTSSSATTLEGTDTQYF. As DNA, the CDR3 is TGTACCAGCAGTTCCGCCACTACTCTTGAGGGCACAGATACGCAGTATTTT.